This T cell receptor beta chain was identified during a study of human T cells and chemical hapten exposure (dated by TCRdb to the early 2020s). With regard to the full study: For sensitization, 2% DPC in acetone was applied to a roughly 2 cm by roughly 2 cm area of upper inner arm skin. Patch testing was done on the upper back using Finn chambers containing 0.01% DPC, and results were scored after 6 days according to International Contact Dermatitis Research Group standards. Patient blood was sampled pre-sensitization (week 0) and at 2, 6 and about 24 weeks after DPC sensitization. Alopecia areata with under or over 50% scalp involvement, alopecia totalis and alopecia universalis were represented in the patient cohort, which was mostly female. The libraries were sequenced as a pool, and the TCR yield per sample differed mostly because of small variations in library volumes within the pool. The study tracked peripheral blood TCR repertoire changes in vivo during primary and secondary sensitization to the hapten diphenylcyclopropenone (DPC) in alopecia patients. Blood for TCR sequencing was provided by twenty-nine alopecia patients at one to four time points (pre-sensitization, 2, 6 and 24 weeks). Throughout the study period of roughly 24 weeks, patients also received therapeutic DPC doses to the scalp every week.

Library method: RACE. Instrument on record: NextSeq 500. During library preparation, unique molecular identifiers were attached to individual cDNA molecules so that TCRs could be counted in a quantitative, reproducible way. For every blood RNA sample, sequencing covered both the TCR alpha and TCR beta chains. The published analysis was carried out like this. Samples had a median of 95,638 TCRs, with a range from roughly 23,224 to 750,000. V, J and CDR3 annotation of the TCR reads was carried out using the Decombinator software suite. For the PS versus PT1 abundance plots, all samples were subsampled to the same number of TCRs (28,000). TCRs were defined as expanded if absent before sensitization and observed at least eight times at the 2-week time point. The raw public reads went through TCRdb reprocessing: fastp at Q25, MiXCR clone calling, in-frame beta chains kept. Identical CDR3 proteins give one entry, which carries the most common genes and DNA. These V and J calls originate from TCRdb's pipeline instead of the authors' own analysis. The table for this sample lists about 110,000 distinct CDR3 sequences; less than 10% of them were counted only once. The biggest ten clones account for 3% to 4% of the sample.

Beyond this particular receptor, the publication reports: Repeated subsampling changed both the strength of the expansion versus patch-test correlation and the threshold at which that correlation became significant. Because every patient had alopecia, a presumed autoimmune disease, the patients' immune response might differ from that of healthy individuals. DPC sensitization did not change how many TCRs were above 1 in 1000 frequency, and no evidence was found of alterations in global repertoire structure. Compared with pre-sensitization or healthy control sets, expanded TCRs formed significantly more large CDR3 similarity clusters, which is consistent with antigen-driven responses. Patch test score correlated positively with the number of PT1 expanded TCRs, reaching significance at thresholds 8, 16 and 32 but not at 4.

The sample holds many counts of this clonotype. Its antigen is still unknown. The record has no base qualities; no much larger clone is one base away. Reading the germline V gene (reference sequence) gives CDR1 DFQATT and CDR2 SNEGSKA. Spanning cysteine to phenylalanine, the CDR3 consists of 13 amino acids. Only CDR3 DNA is held: 39 bases, read in frame from base 1. The junction shows trimming of 3 bases on V and 3 bases on J, plus 11 bases between the germline ends. The sample's time point label is to be understood as: patch test 2, 6 weeks after DPC sensitization. Interpreted using the paper, the treatment or condition label stands for: therapeutic diphenylcyclopropenone sensitization with weekly scalp DPC. At each patch-test visit, blood was drawn before the patch test was applied. Eligible patients were aged 18 to 70, diagnosed with alopecia, deemed suitable for DPC therapy, and excluded if pregnant. Total RNA was extracted from unfractionated whole blood collected in Tempus Blood RNA tubes.

The chain employs TRBV20-1 and TRBJ1-2; TRBD1 is a weak D gene call, 6 bases matching. This receptor was identified in a woman in her thirties or forties with alopecia areata. Some clones in this sample may be carry-over from other donors' samples. The material sequenced was whole blood, taken in connection with sensitization to the hapten diphenylcyclopropenone (DPC). Here the CDR3 is given as CSARGAGHYGYTF. The DNA sequence is given as TGCAGTGCTAGGGGGGCGGGCCACTATGGCTACACCTTC.